The 10 T cell receptor beta chains presented below share a single source sample, sequenced in a study of radiotherapy plus CTLA-4 blockade in lung cancer. Sequenced by immunoSEQ multiplex PCR; TCRdb stores in-frame clones only, minus some. The sample includes 50,000 to 65,000 clones, 82% of them seen just once. The source was peripheral blood, collected from a patient treated with radiotherapy plus ipilimumab. These receptors came from a human donor with non-small cell lung cancer whose response to radiotherapy plus ipilimumab could not be evaluated.

The chain has TRBV7-8 and TRBJ2-7; 8 bases are a match to TRBD1. V shed 5 bases, J shed 5 bases, and the junction held 14 bases outside the gene matches. Germline V gives CDR1 SGHVS, CDR2 FQNEAQ. This CDR3 contains 16 residues. In DNA form, the CDR3 reads TGTGCCAGCAGCGATCTTATAGGACAGGGTGGACACGAGCAGTACTTC. Translation: CASSDLIGQGGHEQYF.

The chain combines TRBV28 with TRBJ2-1; tentative D call: TRBD1 (6 bases). CDR1 and CDR2 (germline): MDHEN, SYDVKM. This CDR3 contains 14 residues. V shed 6 bases and J shed 7 bases, with 16 bases lying between them. Here the CDR3 DNA reads TGTGCCAGCAGCCTACCGGACAGCCCGAATGAGCAGTTCTTC. Its translation is CASSLPDSPNEQFF.

The V call is TRBV5-4, the J call TRBJ1-2, with D hard to call. The CDR3 contains 13 residues. The germline gives CDR1 SGHNT, CDR2 YYREEE (reference sequence). Trimming removed 2 bases from V and 6 bases from J, with 11 bases in between. The CDR3 sequence: CASSFGGANGYTF. The CDR3 bases are TGTGCCAGCAGCTTTGGCGGAGCGAATGGCTACACCTTC.

The V call is TRBV19, the J call TRBJ2-4; TRBD2 is a possible D gene (5 bases). CDR1 LNHDA and CDR2 SQIVND come from the germline V gene (reference sequence). Trimming left V 6 bases short and J 7 bases short, with 13 bases between. The CDR3 has 13 residues. The CDR3 loop reads CASRLTRGNIQYF. DNA for the CDR3: TGTGCCAGTAGACTAACGAGAGGGAACATTCAGTACTTC.

V and J are TRBV7-2 and TRBJ2-1, with TRBD2 matching 11 bases. The CDR3 loop spans 17 amino acids. Germline V gene lookup returns CDR1 SGHTA and CDR2 FQGNSA. V trimming: 1 base; J trimming: 3 bases; junction bases outside the gene matches: 5. The CDR3 is CASSLGAGTSGYNEQFF. The DNA for the CDR3 is TGTGCCAGCAGCTTAGGGGCCGGGACTAGCGGCTACAATGAGCAGTTCTTC.

This clone has a single count. The V gene is TRBV19, the J gene TRBJ1-5; 9 bases map to TRBD1. The CDR3 has 18 residues. The trim removed 4 bases at V and 1 base at J, leaving 11 bases unmatched. The germline gives CDR1 LNHDA, CDR2 SQIVND (reference sequence). The CDR3, as DNA: TGTGCCAGTAGTAAAGACAGGGGGATCCCCCCGAGCAATCAGCCCCAGCATTTT. This translates into CASSKDRGIPPSNQPQHF.

V usage is TRBV10-2 and J usage is TRBJ2-3; D is perhaps TRBD2 (6 bases). The V end was cut by 4 bases, the J end by 1 base, with 12 bases between. CDR3 size: 15 residues. Germline loops: CDR1 WSHSY, CDR2 SAAADI. This CDR3 is CASSGVAAGTDTQYF. The CDR3 DNA reads TGCGCCAGCAGTGGGGTAGCGGCTGGCACAGATACGCAGTATTTT.

The chain uses TRBV7-2 and TRBJ2-7; 9 bases fit TRBD1. The J segment lost 4 bases and the V segment lost 5 bases, leaving 6 bases of the junction unmatched. The germline gives CDR1 SGHTA, CDR2 FQGNSA. This CDR3 has 14 amino acids. The CDR3 sequence: CASSPGQGLYEQYF. Here the CDR3 DNA reads TGTGCCAGCAGCCCGGGACAGGGCTTGTACGAGCAGTACTTC.

J is TRBJ1-2 and V is TRBV20-1; a weak D match, TRBD1 (6 bases). There are 11 residues in the CDR3. The germline V gene encodes CDR1 DFQATT and CDR2 SNEGSKA (reference sequence). Trimming took off 6 bases at V and 4 bases at J, with 9 bases between the two ends. DNA of the CDR3: TGCAGTGCCTGGACAGCCTATGGCTACACCTTC. It translates to CSAWTAYGYTF.

This clone was counted only a few times. The chain uses TRBV29-1 and TRBJ2-6; D possibly corresponds to TRBD2 (5 bases). The V gene lost 6 bases and the J gene lost 4 bases, with 10 bases spanning the gap. Germline loops: CDR1 SQVTM, CDR2 ANQGSEA. The CDR3 contains 13 residues. CDR3: CSVRGSGANVLTF. CDR3 DNA sequence: TGCAGCGTGAGAGGGTCGGGGGCCAACGTCCTGACTTTC.